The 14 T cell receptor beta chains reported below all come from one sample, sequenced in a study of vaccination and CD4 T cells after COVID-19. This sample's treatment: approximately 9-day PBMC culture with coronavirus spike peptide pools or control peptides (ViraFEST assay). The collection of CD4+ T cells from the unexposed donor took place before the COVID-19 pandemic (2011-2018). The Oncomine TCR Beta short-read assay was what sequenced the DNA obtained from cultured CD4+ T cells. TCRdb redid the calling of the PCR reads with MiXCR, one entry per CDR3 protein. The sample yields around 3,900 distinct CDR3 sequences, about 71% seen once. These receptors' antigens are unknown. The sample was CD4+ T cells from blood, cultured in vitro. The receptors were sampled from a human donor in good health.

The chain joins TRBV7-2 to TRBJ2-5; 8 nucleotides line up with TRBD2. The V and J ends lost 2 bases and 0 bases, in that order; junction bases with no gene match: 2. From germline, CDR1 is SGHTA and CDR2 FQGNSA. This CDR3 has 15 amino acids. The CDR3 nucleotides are TGTGCCAGCAGCTTACGCGGGGGGTACCAAGAGACCCAGTACTTC. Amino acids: CASSLRGGYQETQYF.

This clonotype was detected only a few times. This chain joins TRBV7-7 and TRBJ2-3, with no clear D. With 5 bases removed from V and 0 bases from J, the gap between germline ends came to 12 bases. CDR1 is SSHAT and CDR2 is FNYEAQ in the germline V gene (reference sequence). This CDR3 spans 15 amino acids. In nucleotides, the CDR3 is TGTGCCAGCAGCCGTGGGCAGCCTAGCACAGATACGCAGTATTTT. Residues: CASSRGQPSTDTQYF.

CDR3 protein: CASSRTESTTYEQYF. CDR3 in DNA: TGTGCCAGCAGTAGGACCGAGAGTACAACCTACGAGCAGTACTTC. This rearrangement joins TRBV6-1 to TRBJ2-7; no reliable D call. The CDR3 consists of 15 residues. The germline V and J ends were trimmed by 5 bases and 2 bases, with 16 bases remaining between them. CDR1 is MNHNS and CDR2 is SASEGT in the germline V gene.

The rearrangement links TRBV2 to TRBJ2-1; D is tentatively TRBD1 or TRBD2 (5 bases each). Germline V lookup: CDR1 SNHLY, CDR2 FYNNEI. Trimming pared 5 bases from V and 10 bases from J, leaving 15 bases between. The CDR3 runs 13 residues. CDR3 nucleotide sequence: TGTGCCAGCAGTTTGGGACCGGGCCCGGAGCAGTTCTTC. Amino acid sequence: CASSLGPGPEQFF.

For the CDR3, the DNA is TGTGCCAGCAGTCCCTACAGGGATCCCACCTACGAGCAGTACTTC. Translating it yields CASSPYRDPTYEQYF. The rearrangement joins TRBV6-1 to TRBJ2-7; the D gene is possibly TRBD1 (6 bases). The V gene's germline CDR1 is MNHNS and CDR2 SASEGT. Trimming took 5 bases from V and 2 from J, leaving 16 bases between them. The CDR3 is 15 amino acids.

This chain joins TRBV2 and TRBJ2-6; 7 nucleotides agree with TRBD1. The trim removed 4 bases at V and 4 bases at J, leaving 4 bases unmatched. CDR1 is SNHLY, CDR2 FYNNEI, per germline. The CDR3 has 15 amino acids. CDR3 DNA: TGTGCCAGCAGTGTGGGACAGTACGGGGCCAACGTCCTGACTTTC. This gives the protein CASSVGQYGANVLTF.

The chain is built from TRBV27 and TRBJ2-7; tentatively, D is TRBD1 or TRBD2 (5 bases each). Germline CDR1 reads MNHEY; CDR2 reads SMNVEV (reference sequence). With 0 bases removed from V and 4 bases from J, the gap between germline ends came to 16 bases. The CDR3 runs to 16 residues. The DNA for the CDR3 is TGTGCCAGCAGTTTATCCTCGGGACCACCCCGTTACGAGCAGTACTTC. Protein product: CASSLSSGPPRYEQYF.

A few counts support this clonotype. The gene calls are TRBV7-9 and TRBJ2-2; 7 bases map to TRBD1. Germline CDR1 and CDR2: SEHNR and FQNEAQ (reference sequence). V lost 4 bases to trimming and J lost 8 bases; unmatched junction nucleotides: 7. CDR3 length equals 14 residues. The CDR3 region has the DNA TGTGCCAGCAGCTATTCAATGGGACAGGGGGAGCTGTTTTTT. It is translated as CASSYSMGQGELFF.

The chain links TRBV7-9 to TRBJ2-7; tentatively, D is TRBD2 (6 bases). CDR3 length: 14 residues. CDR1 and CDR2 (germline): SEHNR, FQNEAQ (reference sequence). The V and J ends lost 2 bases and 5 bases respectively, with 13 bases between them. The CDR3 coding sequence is TGTGCCAGCAGCTTAAAGGGACTTGGCGACGAGCAGTACTTC. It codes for CASSLKGLGDEQYF.

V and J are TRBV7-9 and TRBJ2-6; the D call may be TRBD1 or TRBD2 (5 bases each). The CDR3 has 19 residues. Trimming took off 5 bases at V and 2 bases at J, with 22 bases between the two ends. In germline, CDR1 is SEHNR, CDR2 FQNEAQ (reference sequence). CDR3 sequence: CASSVEGPRRSPGANVLTF. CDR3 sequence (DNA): TGTGCCAGCAGCGTAGAGGGGCCGAGGCGAAGTCCTGGGGCCAACGTCCTGACTTTC.

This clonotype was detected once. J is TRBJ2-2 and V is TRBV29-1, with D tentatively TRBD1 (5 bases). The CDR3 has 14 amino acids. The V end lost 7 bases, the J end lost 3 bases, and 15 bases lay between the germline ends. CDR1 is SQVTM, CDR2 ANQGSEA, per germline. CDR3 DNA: TGCAGCGCAGCATCTGCAGGGTACACCGGGGAGCTGTTTTTT. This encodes CSAASAGYTGELFF.

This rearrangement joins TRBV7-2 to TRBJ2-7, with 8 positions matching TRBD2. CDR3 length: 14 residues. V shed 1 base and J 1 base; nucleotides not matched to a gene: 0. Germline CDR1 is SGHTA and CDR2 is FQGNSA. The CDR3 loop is CASSLVAGSYEQYF. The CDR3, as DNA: TGTGCCAGCAGCTTAGTAGCGGGGTCCTACGAGCAGTACTTC.

This CDR3 is CASSLTLETQYF. CDR3 DNA sequence: TGTGCCAGCAGTTTGACTTTAGAGACCCAGTACTTC. The rearrangement joins TRBV25-1 to TRBJ2-5, with D uncertain. The V end was cut by 5 bases, the J end by 4 bases, with 8 bases between. Germline assignment: CDR1 MGHDK and CDR2 SYGVNS. CDR3 length: 12 residues.

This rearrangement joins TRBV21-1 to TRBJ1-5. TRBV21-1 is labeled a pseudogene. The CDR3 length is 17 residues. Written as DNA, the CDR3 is TGTGCCAGCAGCAACAATAAAACCGGGCCCGTAGGTCAGCCCCAGCATTTT. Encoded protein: CASSNNKTGPVGQPQHF.